This TCR beta chain was recovered during a study of T cell responses to AZD1222 COVID-19 vaccine. Only in-frame clones appear in the TCRdb table, and some are missing; sequencing was by immunoSEQ multiplex PCR. The sample lists 100,000 to 120,000 clones, roughly 87% occurring once. After removal of 2 bases from V and 5 bases from J, the junction contained 5 bases not matched to a gene. This CDR3 is built from 16 residues. CDR1 SGHTA and CDR2 FQGNSA come from the germline V gene. The J gene is TRBJ2-2, the V gene TRBV7-2, with TRBD2 identical over 10 bases. The sequence was obtained from an adult in good health. The material sequenced was peripheral blood, taken on day 0 of AZD1222 vaccination. The CDR3 sequence is CASSLLAGVRTGELFF. DNA for the CDR3: TGTGCCAGCAGCTTACTAGCGGGAGTCAGAACCGGGGAGCTGTTTTTT.